This T cell receptor beta chain came from a study of blood T cell repertoires in COVID-19. The wider study: Sample material is recorded as cDNA or gDNA derived from T cells, B-cell-depleted T cells, or PBMCs.

Libraries were prepared by immunoSEQ multiplex PCR; TCRdb keeps only in-frame clonotypes and omits some of them. This sample has 60,000 to 85,000 clones, with roughly 73% found just once. The CDR3 totals 13 residues. Germline V gives CDR1 SQVTM, CDR2 ANQGSEA. Germline trimming cut 6 bases from V and 1 base from J; bases unmatched to any gene: 5. The sample was peripheral blood. The chain couples TRBV29-1 to TRBJ1-1; 7 positions agree with TRBD1. The receptor was isolated from an older woman with acute or convalescent COVID-19. The CDR3 here is CSVRDRRNTEAFF. CDR3 in DNA: TGCAGCGTACGGGACAGAAGGAACACTGAAGCTTTCTTT.